The present entry profiles one T cell receptor (beta chain) with its context. Primers: 60 Vbeta forward and 13 Jbeta reverse. The repertoire was sequenced with immunoSEQ multiplex PCR; TCRdb's copy has only in-frame clones and lacks some. The table shows around 90,000 clones, with 82% occurring only once. This sample is drawn from a study of cytomegalovirus exposure and HLA in healthy donors. The origin of this receptor is a man in his fifties or sixties in good health and CMV-seronegative. Sequencing was performed on PBMCs.

CDR3 nucleotides: TGCGCCAGCAGTGGGGGACAGGGGTTGGACGAGCAGTACTTC. This translates into CASSGGQGLDEQYF. The chain links TRBV10-2 to TRBJ2-7, with 10 bases fitting TRBD1. The V gene end was trimmed by 4 bases and the J gene end by 5 bases; junction bases not matched to a gene: 5. Germline V gene sequence: CDR1 WSHSY, CDR2 SAAADI. The CDR3 is 14 amino acids.